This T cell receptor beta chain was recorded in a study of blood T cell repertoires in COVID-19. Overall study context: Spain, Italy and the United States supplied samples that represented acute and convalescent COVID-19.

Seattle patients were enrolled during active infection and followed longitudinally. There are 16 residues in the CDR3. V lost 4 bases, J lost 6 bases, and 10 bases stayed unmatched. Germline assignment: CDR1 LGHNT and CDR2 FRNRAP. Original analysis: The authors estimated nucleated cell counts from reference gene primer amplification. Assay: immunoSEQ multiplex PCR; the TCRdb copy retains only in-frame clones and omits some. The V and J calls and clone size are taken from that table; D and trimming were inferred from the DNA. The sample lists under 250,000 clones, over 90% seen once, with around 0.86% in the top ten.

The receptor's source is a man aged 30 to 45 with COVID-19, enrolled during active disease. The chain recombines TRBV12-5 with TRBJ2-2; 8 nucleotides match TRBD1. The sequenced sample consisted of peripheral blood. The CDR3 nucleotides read TGTGCTAGTGGTTCCAGGGGGCGTCCGGTGTCCGGGGAGCTGTTTTTT. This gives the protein CASGSRGRPVSGELFF.